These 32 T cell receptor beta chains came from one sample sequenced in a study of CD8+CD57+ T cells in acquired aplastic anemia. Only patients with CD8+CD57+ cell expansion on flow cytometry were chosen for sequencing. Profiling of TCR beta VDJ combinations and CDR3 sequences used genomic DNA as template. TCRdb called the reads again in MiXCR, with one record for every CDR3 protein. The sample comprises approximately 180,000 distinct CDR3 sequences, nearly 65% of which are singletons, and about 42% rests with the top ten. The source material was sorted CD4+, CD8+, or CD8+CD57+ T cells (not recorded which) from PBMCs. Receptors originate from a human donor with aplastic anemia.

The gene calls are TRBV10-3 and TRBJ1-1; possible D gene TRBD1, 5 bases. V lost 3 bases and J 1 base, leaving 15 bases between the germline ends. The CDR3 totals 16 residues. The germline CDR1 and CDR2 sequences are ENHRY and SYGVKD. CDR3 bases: TGTGCCATCAGTGATCTAGGGGCCGCGACGAACACTGAAGCTTTCTTT. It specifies CAISDLGAATNTEAFF.

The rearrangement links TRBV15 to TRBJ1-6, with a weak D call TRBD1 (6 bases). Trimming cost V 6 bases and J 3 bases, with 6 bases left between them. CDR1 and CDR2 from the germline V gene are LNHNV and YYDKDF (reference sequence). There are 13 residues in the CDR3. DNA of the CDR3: TGTGCCACCAGGGACAGCTATAATTCACCCCTCCACTTT. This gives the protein CATRDSYNSPLHF.

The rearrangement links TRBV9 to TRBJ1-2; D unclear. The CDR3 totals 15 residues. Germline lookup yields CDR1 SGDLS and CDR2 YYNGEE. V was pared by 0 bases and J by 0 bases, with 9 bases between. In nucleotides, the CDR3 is TGTGCCAGCAGCGTAGGTTGGGGATCTAACTATGGCTACACCTTC. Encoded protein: CASSVGWGSNYGYTF.

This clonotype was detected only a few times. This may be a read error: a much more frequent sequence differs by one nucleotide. The CDR3 region is CASSPSREGGYTF. CDR3 nucleotide sequence: TGTGCCAGCAGCCCCAGCAGGGAGGGCGGCTACACCTTC. The genes are TRBV4-2 and TRBJ1-2, with a possible D match to TRBD1 (5 bases). CDR3 size: 13 residues. The ends were cut back, 4 bases at V and 8 bases at J, with 14 bases in the middle. Germline CDR1 is LGHNA and CDR2 is YNFKEQ.

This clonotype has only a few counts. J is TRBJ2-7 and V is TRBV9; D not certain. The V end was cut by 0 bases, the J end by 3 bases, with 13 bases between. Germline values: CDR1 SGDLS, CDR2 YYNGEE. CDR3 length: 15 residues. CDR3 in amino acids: CASSVGSLLVYEQYF. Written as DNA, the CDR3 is TGTGCCAGCAGCGTAGGGTCCCTTCTAGTCTACGAGCAGTACTTC.

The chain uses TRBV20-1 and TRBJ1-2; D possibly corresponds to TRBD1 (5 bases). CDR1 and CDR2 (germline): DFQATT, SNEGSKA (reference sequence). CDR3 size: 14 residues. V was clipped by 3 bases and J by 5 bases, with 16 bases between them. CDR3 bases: TGCAGTGCTAGGGCCACGCCGGGGGTTTATGGCTACACCTTC. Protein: CSARATPGVYGYTF.

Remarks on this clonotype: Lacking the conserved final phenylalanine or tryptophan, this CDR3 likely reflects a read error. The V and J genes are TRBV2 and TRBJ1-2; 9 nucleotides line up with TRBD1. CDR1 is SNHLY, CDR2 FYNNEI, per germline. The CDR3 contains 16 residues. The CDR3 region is CASSDPGTGLLYGYTL. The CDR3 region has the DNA TGTGCCAGCAGTGATCCGGGGACAGGGCTTCTCTATGGTTACACCCTC.

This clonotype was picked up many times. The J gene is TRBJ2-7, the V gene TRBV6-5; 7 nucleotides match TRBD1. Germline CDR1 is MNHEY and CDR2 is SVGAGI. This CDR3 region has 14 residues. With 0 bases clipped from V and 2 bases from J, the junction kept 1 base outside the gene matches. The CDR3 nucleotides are TGTGCCAGCAGTTACTCGGGGACAGCCTACGAGCAGTACTTC. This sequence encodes CASSYSGTAYEQYF.

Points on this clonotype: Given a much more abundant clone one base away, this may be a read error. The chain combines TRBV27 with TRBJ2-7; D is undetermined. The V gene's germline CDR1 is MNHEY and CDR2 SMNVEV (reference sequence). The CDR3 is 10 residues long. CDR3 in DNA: TGTGCCAGCGGCACCTACGGGCAGTACTTC. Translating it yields CASGTYGQYF.

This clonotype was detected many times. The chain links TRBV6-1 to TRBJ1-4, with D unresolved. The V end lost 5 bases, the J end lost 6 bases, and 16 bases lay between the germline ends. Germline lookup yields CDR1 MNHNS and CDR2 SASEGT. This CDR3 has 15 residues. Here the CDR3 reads CASSPTVLADEKLFF. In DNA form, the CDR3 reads TGTGCCAGCAGTCCCACGGTCTTGGCTGATGAAAAACTGTTTTTT.

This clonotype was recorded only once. Here the CDR3 reads CASSGPSGVQETQYF. The DNA of the CDR3 is TGTGCCAGTAGTGGGCCCAGCGGGGTTCAAGAGACCCAGTACTTC. This rearrangement joins TRBV19 to TRBJ2-5, with TRBD2 identical over 7 bases. The CDR3 has 15 residues. CDR1 and CDR2 from the germline V gene are LNHDA and SQIVND (reference sequence). V was pared by 5 bases and J by 2 bases, with 8 bases of the junction left unmatched.

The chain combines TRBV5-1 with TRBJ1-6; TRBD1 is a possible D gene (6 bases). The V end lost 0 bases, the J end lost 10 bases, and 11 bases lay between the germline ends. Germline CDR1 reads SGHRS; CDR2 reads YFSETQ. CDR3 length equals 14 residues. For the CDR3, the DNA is TGCGCCAGCAGCTTGGCACAGGGTGGATCACCCCTCCACTTT. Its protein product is CASSLAQGGSPLHF.

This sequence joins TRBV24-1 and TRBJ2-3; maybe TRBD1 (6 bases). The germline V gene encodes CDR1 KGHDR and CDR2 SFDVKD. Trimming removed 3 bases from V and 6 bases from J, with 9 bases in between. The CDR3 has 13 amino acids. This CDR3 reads CATSDPDRDTQYF. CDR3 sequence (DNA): TGTGCCACCAGTGATCCAGACAGGGATACGCAGTATTTT.

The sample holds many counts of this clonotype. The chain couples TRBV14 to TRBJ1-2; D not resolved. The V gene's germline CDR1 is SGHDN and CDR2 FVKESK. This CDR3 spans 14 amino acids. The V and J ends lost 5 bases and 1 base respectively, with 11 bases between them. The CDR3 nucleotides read TGTGCCAGCAGCTCAACCGGGGTTAACTATGGCTACACCTTC. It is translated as CASSSTGVNYGYTF. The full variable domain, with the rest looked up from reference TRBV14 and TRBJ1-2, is EAGVTQFPSHSVIEKGQTVTLRCDPISGHDNLYWYRRVMGKEIKFLLHFVKESKQDESGMPNNRFLAERTGGTYSTLKVQPAELEDSGVYFCASSSTGVNYGYTFGSGTRLTVV.

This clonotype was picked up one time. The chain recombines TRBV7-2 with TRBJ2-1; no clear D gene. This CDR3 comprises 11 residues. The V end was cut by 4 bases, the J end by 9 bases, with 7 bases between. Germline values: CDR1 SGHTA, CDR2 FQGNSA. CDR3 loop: CASSSGSEQFF. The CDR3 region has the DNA TGTGCCAGCAGCTCTGGGTCTGAGCAGTTCTTC.

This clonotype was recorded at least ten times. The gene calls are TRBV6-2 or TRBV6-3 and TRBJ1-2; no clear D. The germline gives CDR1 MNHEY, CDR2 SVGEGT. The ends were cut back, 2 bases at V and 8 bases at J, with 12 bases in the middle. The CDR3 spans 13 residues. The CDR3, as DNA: TGTGCCAGCAGTTACACGGGCCTTAGAGGCTACACCTTC. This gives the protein CASSYTGLRGYTF.

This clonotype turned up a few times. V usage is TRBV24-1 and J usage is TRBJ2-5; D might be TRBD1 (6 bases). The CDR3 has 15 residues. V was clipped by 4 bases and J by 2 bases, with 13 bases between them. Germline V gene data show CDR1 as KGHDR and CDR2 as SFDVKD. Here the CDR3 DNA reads TGTGCCACCAGTGAGCAGGCCAGGGGACAAGAGACCCAGTACTTC. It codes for CATSEQARGQETQYF.

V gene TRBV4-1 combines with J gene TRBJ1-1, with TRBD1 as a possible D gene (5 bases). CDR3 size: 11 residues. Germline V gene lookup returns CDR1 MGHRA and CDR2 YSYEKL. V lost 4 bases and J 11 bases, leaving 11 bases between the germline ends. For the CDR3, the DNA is TGCGCCAGCAGCCTGCACGGGACGGCTTTCTTT. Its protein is CASSLHGTAFF.

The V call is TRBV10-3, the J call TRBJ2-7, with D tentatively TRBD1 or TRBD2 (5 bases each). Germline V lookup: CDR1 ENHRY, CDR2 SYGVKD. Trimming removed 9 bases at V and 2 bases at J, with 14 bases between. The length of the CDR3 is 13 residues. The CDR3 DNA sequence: TGTGCCATTTCGGGGCAGAGAACCTACGAGCAGTACTTC. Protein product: CAISGQRTYEQYF.

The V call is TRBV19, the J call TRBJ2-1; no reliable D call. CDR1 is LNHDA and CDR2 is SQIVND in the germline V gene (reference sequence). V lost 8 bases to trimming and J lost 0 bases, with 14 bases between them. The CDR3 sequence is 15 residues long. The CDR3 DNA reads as TGTGCCAGTGCCGGCGGTCCAAGCTCCTACAATGAGCAGTTCTTC. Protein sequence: CASAGGPSSYNEQFF.

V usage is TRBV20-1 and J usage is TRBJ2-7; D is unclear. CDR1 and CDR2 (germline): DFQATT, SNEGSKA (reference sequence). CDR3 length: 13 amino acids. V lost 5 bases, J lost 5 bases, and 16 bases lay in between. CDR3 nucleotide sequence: TGCAGTGCTGCCGGTAGATATCCTAACGAGCAGTACTTC. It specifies CSAAGRYPNEQYF.

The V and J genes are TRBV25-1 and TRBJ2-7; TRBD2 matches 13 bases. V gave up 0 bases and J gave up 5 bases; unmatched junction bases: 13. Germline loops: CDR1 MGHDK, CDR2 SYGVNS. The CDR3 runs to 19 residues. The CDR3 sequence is CASSEYGLAGVFAVNEQYF. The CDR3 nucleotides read TGTGCCAGCAGTGAATATGGACTAGCGGGAGTCTTTGCTGTCAACGAGCAGTACTTC.

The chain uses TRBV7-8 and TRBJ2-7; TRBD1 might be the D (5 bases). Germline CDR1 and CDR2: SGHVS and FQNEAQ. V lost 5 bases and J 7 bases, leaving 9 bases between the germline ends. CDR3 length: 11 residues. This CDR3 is CASSNKGEQYF. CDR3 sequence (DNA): TGTGCCAGCAGCAACAAGGGGGAGCAGTACTTC.

CDR3 residues: CASSLGGQGYEQYF. CDR3 DNA: TGTGCCAGCAGCTTAGGGGGACAGGGCTACGAGCAGTACTTC. This chain connects TRBV7-9 to TRBJ2-7; TRBD1 matches at 9 bases. Germline CDR1 SEHNR, CDR2 FQNEAQ (reference sequence). Trimming removed 1 base from V and 3 bases from J; junction bases left unmatched: 1. This CDR3 has 14 amino acids. Together with reference TRBV7-9 and TRBJ2-7, the CDR3 gives the full variable domain: DTGVSQNPRHKITKRGQNVTFRCDPISEHNRLYWYRQTLGQGPEFLTYFQNEAQLEKSRLLSDRFSAERPKGSFSTLEIQRTEQGDSAMYLCASSLGGQGYEQYFGPGTRLTVT.

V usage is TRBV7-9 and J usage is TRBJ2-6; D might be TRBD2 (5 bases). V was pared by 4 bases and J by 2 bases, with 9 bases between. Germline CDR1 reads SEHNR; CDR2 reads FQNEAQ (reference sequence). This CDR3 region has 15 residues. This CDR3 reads CASSSRTAGANVLTF. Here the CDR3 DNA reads TGTGCCAGCAGCTCAAGGACTGCTGGGGCCAACGTCCTGACTTTC.

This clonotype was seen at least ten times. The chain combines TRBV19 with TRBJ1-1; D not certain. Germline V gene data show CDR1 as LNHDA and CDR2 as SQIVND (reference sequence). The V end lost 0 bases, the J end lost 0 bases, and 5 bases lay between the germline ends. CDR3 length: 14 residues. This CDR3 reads CASSIDRLNTEAFF. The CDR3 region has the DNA TGTGCCAGTAGTATAGACAGGTTGAACACTGAAGCTTTCTTT.

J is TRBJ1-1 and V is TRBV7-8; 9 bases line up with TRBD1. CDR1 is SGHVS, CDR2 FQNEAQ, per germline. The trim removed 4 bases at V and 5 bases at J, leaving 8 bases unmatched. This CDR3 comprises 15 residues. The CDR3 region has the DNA TGTGCCAGCAGCTCCAAAAGGACAGGGGTAACTGAAGCTTTCTTT. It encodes CASSSKRTGVTEAFF.

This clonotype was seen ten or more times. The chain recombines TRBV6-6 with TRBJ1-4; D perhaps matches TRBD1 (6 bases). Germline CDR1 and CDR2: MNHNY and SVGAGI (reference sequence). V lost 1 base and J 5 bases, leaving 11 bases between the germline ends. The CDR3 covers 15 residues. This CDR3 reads CASSYWDMKNEKLFF. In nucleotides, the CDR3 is TGTGCCAGCAGTTACTGGGACATGAAAAATGAAAAACTGTTTTTT.

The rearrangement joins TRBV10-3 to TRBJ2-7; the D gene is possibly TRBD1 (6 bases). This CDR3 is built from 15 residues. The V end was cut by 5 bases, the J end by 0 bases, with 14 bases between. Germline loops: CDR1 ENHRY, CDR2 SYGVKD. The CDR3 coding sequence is TGTGCCATCAGTCCGACAGGAATGGGCTCCTACGAGCAGTACTTC. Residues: CAISPTGMGSYEQYF.

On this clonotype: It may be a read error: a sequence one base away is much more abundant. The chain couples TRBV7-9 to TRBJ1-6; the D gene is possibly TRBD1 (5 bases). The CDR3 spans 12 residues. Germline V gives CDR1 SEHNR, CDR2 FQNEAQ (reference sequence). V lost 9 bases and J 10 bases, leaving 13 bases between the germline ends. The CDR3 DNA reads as TGTGCCAGGGGGGAGGGACGGTCACCCCTCCACTTT. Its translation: CARGEGRSPLHF.

The CDR3 loop reads CASSGYRDSNQPQHF. The CDR3 region has the DNA TGTGCCAGCAGCGGCTACAGGGATAGCAATCAGCCCCAGCATTTT. The rearrangement joins TRBV7-8 to TRBJ1-5; D might be TRBD1 (6 bases). The CDR3 is made up of 15 amino acids. Germline values: CDR1 SGHVS, CDR2 FQNEAQ. V was pared by 5 bases and J by 0 bases, with 11 bases between.

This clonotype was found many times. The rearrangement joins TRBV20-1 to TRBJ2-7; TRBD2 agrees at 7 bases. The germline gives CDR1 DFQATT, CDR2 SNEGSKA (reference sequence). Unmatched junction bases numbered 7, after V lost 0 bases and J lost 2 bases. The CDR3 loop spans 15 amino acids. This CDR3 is CSAREFVGGTYEQYF. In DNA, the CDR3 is TGCAGTGCTAGAGAATTCGTCGGGGGGACCTACGAGCAGTACTTC.